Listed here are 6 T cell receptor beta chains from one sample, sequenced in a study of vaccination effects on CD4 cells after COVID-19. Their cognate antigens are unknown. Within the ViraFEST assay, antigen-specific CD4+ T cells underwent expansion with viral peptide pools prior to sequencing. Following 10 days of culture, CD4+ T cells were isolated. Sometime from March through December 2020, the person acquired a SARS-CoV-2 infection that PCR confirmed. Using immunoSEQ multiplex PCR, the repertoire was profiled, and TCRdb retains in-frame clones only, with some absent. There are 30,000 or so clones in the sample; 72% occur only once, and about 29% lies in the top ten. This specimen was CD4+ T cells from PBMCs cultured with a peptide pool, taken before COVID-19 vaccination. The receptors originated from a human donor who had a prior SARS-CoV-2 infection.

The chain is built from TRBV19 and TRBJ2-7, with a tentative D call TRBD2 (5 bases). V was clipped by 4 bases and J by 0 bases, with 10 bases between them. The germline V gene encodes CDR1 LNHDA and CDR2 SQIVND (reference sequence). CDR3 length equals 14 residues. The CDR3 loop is CASSTGGSSYEQYF. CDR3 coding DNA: TGTGCCAGTAGTACGGGTGGGAGCTCCTACGAGCAGTACTTC.

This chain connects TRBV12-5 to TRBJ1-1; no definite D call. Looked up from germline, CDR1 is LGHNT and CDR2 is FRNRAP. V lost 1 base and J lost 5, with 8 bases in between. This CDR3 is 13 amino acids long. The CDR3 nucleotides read TGTGCTAGTGGTTTGGAGGGTCAGACTGAAGCTTTCTTT. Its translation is CASGLEGQTEAFF.

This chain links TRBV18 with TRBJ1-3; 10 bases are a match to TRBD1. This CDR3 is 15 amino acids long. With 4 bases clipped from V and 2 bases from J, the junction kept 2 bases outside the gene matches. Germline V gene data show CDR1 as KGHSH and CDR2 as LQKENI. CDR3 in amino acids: CASSQGQGTGNTIYF. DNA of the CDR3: TGTGCCAGCTCACAGGGACAGGGGACTGGAAACACCATATATTTT.

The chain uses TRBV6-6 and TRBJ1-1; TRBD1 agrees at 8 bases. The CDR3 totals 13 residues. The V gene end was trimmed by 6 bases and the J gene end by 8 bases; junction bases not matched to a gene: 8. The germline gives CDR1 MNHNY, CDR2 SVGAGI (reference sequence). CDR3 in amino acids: CASSPGQGLEAFF. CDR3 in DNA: TGTGCCAGCAGCCCTGGACAGGGCCTCGAAGCTTTCTTT.

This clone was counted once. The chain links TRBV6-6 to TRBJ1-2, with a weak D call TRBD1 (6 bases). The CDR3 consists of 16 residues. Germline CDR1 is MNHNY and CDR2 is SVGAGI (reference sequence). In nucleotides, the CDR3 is TGTGCTATACTCGGGGGGGGCGGGGATACTAACTATGGCTACACCTTC. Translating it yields CAILGGGGDTNYGYTF.

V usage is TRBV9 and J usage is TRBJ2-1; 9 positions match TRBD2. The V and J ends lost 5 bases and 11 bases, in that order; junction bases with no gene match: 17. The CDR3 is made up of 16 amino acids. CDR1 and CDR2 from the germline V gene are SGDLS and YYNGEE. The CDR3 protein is CASSGTSGFDPQQQFF. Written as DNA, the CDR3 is TGTGCCAGCAGTGGTACTAGCGGGTTCGATCCACAGCAGCAGTTCTTC. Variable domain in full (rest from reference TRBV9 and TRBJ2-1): DSGVTQTPKHLITATGQRVTLRCSPRSGDLSVYWYQQSLDQGLQFLIQYYNGEERAKGNILERFSAQQFPDLHSELNLSSLELGDSALYFCASSGTSGFDPQQQFFGPGTRLTVL.